A single sample gave rise to the 7 T cell receptor beta chains below, sequenced in a study of spatial heterogeneity in lung cancer. Each CDR3 protein is one row after TCRdb ran MiXCR on the 5' RACE reads. The repertoire holds around 4,200 distinct CDR3 sequences, with around 18% as singletons. Time point defined: sample taken at primary tumor resection. The study sequenced unsorted whole RNA from tumor, nontumor lung or frozen PBMC. Sample: PBMCs, taken at surgery. These receptors were collected from a male donor with early-stage non-small cell lung cancer.

The V and J genes are TRBV11-1 and TRBJ1-2; D unclear. The CDR3 loop spans 13 amino acids. The V gene's germline CDR1 is SGHAT and CDR2 FQDESV (reference sequence). Trimming removed 5 bases from V and 7 bases from J, with 14 bases in between. In DNA, the CDR3 is TGTGCCAGCAGCCAAGGACCGTCGGGTGGCTACACCTTC. Residues: CASSQGPSGGYTF.

The chain recombines TRBV6-2 or TRBV6-3 with TRBJ2-7; TRBD1 agrees at 9 bases. Germline V gene data show CDR1 as MNHEY and CDR2 as SVGEGT. After removal of 4 bases from V and 3 bases from J, the junction contained 10 bases not matched to a gene. This CDR3 has 16 residues. The CDR3 region has the DNA TGTGCCAGCAGTTCCTCCGGGACAGGGAAGGACTACGAGCAGTACTTC. Encoded protein: CASSSSGTGKDYEQYF.

This clonotype was observed a handful of times. The chain has TRBV20-1 and TRBJ1-1; TRBD1 agrees at 9 bases. Germline V gene sequence: CDR1 DFQATT, CDR2 SNEGSKA (reference sequence). The CDR3 contains 15 residues. J gave up 5 bases and V 0 bases, and 7 bases lay outside the gene matches. CDR3 coding DNA: TGCAGTGCTAGAGAAACCGGGACAGGGTGGACTGAAGCTTTCTTT. Translating it yields CSARETGTGWTEAFF.

The chain has TRBV9 and TRBJ2-3, with 9 bases identical to TRBD2. Germline CDR1 and CDR2: SGDLS and YYNGEE. The trim removed 0 bases at V and 0 bases at J, leaving 8 bases unmatched. This CDR3 contains 18 residues. CDR3 DNA sequence: TGTGCCAGCAGCGTAGGGGCTAGCGGGGTGGTAAGCACAGATACGCAGTATTTT. Its protein product is CASSVGASGVVSTDTQYF.

This clonotype was observed many times. The CDR3: CASSYSTGGREKLFF. CDR3 bases: TGTGCCAGCAGTTACTCGACGGGGGGCAGGGAAAAACTGTTTTTT. V usage is TRBV6-5 and J usage is TRBJ1-4; D is perhaps TRBD1 (6 bases). The CDR3 sequence is 15 residues long. Between the trimmed V and J ends, which lost 0 bases and 8 bases, there was a span of 13 bases. Germline-derived CDR1 and CDR2 are MNHEY and SVGAGI.

This clonotype was observed a few times. This chain uses TRBV7-9 with TRBJ1-3; D remains ambiguous. Trimming removed 2 bases from V and 4 bases from J, with 12 bases in between. The CDR3 extends over 15 amino acids. Germline CDR1 is SEHNR and CDR2 is FQNEAQ (reference sequence). CDR3 region: CASSLKETSGNTIYF. DNA of the CDR3: TGTGCCAGCAGCTTAAAAGAGACATCAGGAAACACCATATATTTT.

The chain combines TRBV30 with TRBJ1-2; no definite D call. Germline CDR1 reads GTSNPN; CDR2 reads SVGIG (reference sequence). CDR3 length: 13 residues. V gave up 3 bases and J gave up 1 base, with 9 bases separating them. As DNA, the CDR3 is TGTGCCTGGAGCGCCGACCTTAACTATGGCTACACCTTC. Translation: CAWSADLNYGYTF.